These 12 T cell receptor beta chains came from one sample sequenced in a study of metastatic and nonmetastatic thyroid tumors. Through MiXCR, TCRdb re-clonotyped the PCR reads. The sample shows fewer than 100,000 clones, approximately 15% of them seen only once. No treatment of any kind had been given to any patient before thyroid surgery. Source material: blood. These TCRs come from a female donor with papillary thyroid cancer or a benign thyroid nodule (not recorded which). Some clones in this sample may be carry-over from other donors' samples.

This clone was seen a few times. The chain is built from TRBV14 and TRBJ2-6; 9 positions match TRBD1. The V segment lost 4 bases and the J segment 2 bases; nucleotides outside the gene matches: 6. Germline assignment: CDR1 SGHDN and CDR2 FVKESK. CDR3 size: 17 residues. For the CDR3, the DNA is TGTGCCAGCAGCCCCGGACAGGGGCTGGCTGGGGCCAACGTCCTGACTTTC. Its protein is CASSPGQGLAGANVLTF.

This clone was recorded many times. This could be a read error, since a much larger clone is one nucleotide away. The chain couples TRBV3-1 to TRBJ1-1; D possibly corresponds to TRBD1 (5 bases). Trimming stripped 3 bases from V and 7 bases from J, with 6 bases between. Germline-derived CDR1 and CDR2 are LGHDT and YNNKEL (reference sequence). The CDR3 totals 11 residues. Here the CDR3 reads CASSQGDEAFF. The CDR3 DNA sequence: TGTGCCAGCAGCCAGGGGGATGAAGCTTTCTTT.

This clone has at least ten counts. The rearrangement uses TRBV6-6 and TRBJ2-5; D gene ambiguous. V was trimmed by 0 bases and J by 5 bases, leaving 10 bases between them. CDR1 and CDR2 (germline): MNHNY, SVGAGI (reference sequence). CDR3 size: 14 residues. This CDR3 is CASSYSEYLETQYF. DNA of the CDR3: TGTGCCAGCAGTTACTCAGAGTATTTGGAGACCCAGTACTTC.

The chain recombines TRBV18 with TRBJ1-1; the match to TRBD1 covers 8 bases. The germline CDR1 and CDR2 sequences are KGHSH and LQKENI. The CDR3 runs to 13 residues. The junction had 13 bases not matched to a gene; V was cut back by 8 bases and J by 11 bases. CDR3 region: CASRPTGEVLAFF. As DNA, the CDR3 is TGTGCCAGCCGACCGACAGGGGAGGTTTTGGCTTTCTTT.

This clone was seen ten or more times. The chain is built from TRBV15 and TRBJ2-5, with TRBD1 as a possible D gene (6 bases). Germline V gives CDR1 LNHNV, CDR2 YYDKDF (reference sequence). The CDR3 loop spans 14 amino acids. The germline V and J ends were trimmed by 2 bases and 2 bases, with 9 bases remaining between them. CDR3 coding DNA: TGTGCCACCAGCAGATCCGGACAGCAAGAGACCCAGTACTTC. It specifies CATSRSGQQETQYF.

This clone was seen a handful of times. With a much larger clone just one base away, this may be a read error. The CDR3 DNA is TGTGCCAGCAGTGAATCGGTGCCTAGCACAGATACGCAGTATTTT. Its protein product is CASSESVPSTDTQYF. The chain recombines TRBV25-1 with TRBJ2-3, with no clear D. Germline V gene data show CDR1 as MGHDK and CDR2 as SYGVNS. The CDR3 is made up of 15 amino acids. The V end lost 1 base, the J end lost 0 bases, and 8 bases lay between the germline ends.

This clone was found many times. The genes are TRBV20-1 and TRBJ1-6; 7 nucleotides line up with TRBD1. V trimming: 7 bases; J trimming: 5 bases; junction bases outside the gene matches: 8. The germline V gene encodes CDR1 DFQATT and CDR2 SNEGSKA (reference sequence). The CDR3 is made up of 14 amino acids. The CDR3 here is CSVRRQGHNSPLHF. CDR3 DNA sequence: TGCAGTGTAAGGCGACAGGGCCATAATTCACCCCTCCACTTT.

There are many counts of this clone. CDR3 DNA: TGTGCCAGCAGTCCCCAGACAGCTAGCAATCAGCCCCAGCATTTT. It codes for CASSPQTASNQPQHF. The chain recombines TRBV6-1 with TRBJ1-5; a possible D gene is TRBD1 (5 bases). There are 15 residues in the CDR3. Germline CDR1 reads MNHNS; CDR2 reads SASEGT. Trimming took 5 bases from V and 0 from J, leaving 11 bases between them.

This clone was counted ten times or more. V usage is TRBV6-2 or TRBV6-3 and J usage is TRBJ2-6; 8 bases map to TRBD2. The CDR3 covers 19 residues. Germline CDR1 reads MNHEY; CDR2 reads SVGEGT. With 4 bases clipped from V and 2 bases from J, the junction kept 13 bases outside the gene matches. The CDR3 loop reads CASSSDPGGEVPGANVLTF. In nucleotides, the CDR3 is TGTGCCAGCAGTTCTGACCCGGGGGGGGAGGTTCCTGGGGCCAACGTCCTGACTTTC.

This clone has ten or more counts. The CDR3 region has the DNA TGTGCCAGCAGCCCGGGACTAGCGGGGGGGCCCAACACCGGGGAGCTGTTTTTT. Protein product: CASSPGLAGGPNTGELFF. The gene calls are TRBV11-2 and TRBJ2-2, with 16 nucleotides matching TRBD2. CDR1 and CDR2 (germline): SGHAT, FQNNGV. V trimming: 5 bases; J trimming: 2 bases; junction bases outside the gene matches: 5. This CDR3 is 18 amino acids long. Using reference TRBV11-2 and TRBJ2-2 for the parts outside the CDR3, the full variable domain is EAGVAQSPRYKIIEKRQSVAFWCNPISGHATLYWYQQILGQGPKLLIQFQNNGVVDDSQLPKDRFSAERLKGVDSTLKIQPAKLEDSAVYLCASSPGLAGGPNTGELFFGEGSRLTVL.

A note on this clone: A much larger clone lies one base from this, so it may be a read error. Other DNA sequences within the sample encode an identical CDR3. The chain is built from TRBV28 and TRBJ2-3, with D unclear. Trimming left V 4 bases short and J 2 bases short, with 13 bases between. This CDR3 contains 15 residues. Germline V CDR1 and CDR2: MDHEN, SYDVKM. CDR3 region: CASSSLRGYTDTQYF. CDR3 bases: TGTGCCAGCAGTTCCCTGCGTGGCTACACAGATACGCAGTATTTT. Supplemented by reference TRBV28 and TRBJ2-3, the full variable domain reads DVKVTQSSRYLVKRTGEKVFLECVQDMDHENMFWYRQDPGLGLRLIYFSYDVKMKEKGDIPEGYSVSREKKERFSLILESASTNQTSMYLCASSSLRGYTDTQYFGPGTRLTVL.

This clone was counted many times. The gene calls are TRBV9 and TRBJ2-3; D may be TRBD1 or TRBD2 (5 bases each). The CDR3 is 14 residues long. V lost 0 bases and J 6 bases, leaving 11 bases between the germline ends. The germline V gene has CDR1 SGDLS and CDR2 YYNGEE. CDR3 in DNA: TGTGCCAGCAGCGTAGCCACATGGGGGGATACGCAGTATTTT. Its translation: CASSVATWGDTQYF.